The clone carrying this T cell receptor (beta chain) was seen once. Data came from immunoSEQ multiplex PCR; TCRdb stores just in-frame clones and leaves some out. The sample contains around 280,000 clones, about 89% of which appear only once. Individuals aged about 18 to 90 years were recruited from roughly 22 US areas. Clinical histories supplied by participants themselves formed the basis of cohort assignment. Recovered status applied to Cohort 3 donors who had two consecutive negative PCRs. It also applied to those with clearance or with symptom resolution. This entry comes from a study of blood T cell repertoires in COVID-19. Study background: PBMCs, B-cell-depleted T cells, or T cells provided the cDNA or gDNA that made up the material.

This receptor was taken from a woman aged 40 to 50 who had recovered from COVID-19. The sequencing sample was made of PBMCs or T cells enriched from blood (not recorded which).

Here the CDR3 reads CALRQSLNTEAFF. The CDR3 DNA sequence: TGTGCCCTCCGACAGAGCTTGAACACTGAAGCTTTCTTT. This sequence joins TRBV10-3 and TRBJ1-1, with D perhaps matching TRBD1 (5 bases). The V end lost 11 bases, the J end lost 0 bases, and 13 bases lay between the germline ends. Germline loops: CDR1 ENHRY, CDR2 SYGVKD. The CDR3 contains 13 residues.